This T cell receptor (beta chain) stems from a study of blood T cell repertoires in COVID-19. Study overall: The samples span acute and convalescent COVID-19 from the United States, Italy and Spain. The analysed material was cDNA or gDNA that came from T cells, B-cell-depleted T cells, or PBMCs.

Original handling: Reference gene primer amplification gave estimated nucleated cell counts. Generated by immunoSEQ multiplex PCR, the TCRdb table keeps only in-frame clones and is missing some. For V, J and clone size, that table is used; D and trimming come from the DNA. The profile shows 250,000 or so clones, approximately 86% of them singletons. Germline CDR1 GTSNPN, CDR2 SVGIG (reference sequence). The CDR3 is 13 residues long. The V and J ends lost 1 base and 3 bases respectively, with 9 bases between them. The receptor was isolated from a human donor in a cohort sampled during active COVID-19. What was sequenced was peripheral blood. J is TRBJ2-5 and V is TRBV30; no definite D call. The CDR3: CAWSENREETQYF. Written as DNA, the CDR3 is TGTGCCTGGAGTGAGAATAGAGAAGAGACCCAGTACTTC.